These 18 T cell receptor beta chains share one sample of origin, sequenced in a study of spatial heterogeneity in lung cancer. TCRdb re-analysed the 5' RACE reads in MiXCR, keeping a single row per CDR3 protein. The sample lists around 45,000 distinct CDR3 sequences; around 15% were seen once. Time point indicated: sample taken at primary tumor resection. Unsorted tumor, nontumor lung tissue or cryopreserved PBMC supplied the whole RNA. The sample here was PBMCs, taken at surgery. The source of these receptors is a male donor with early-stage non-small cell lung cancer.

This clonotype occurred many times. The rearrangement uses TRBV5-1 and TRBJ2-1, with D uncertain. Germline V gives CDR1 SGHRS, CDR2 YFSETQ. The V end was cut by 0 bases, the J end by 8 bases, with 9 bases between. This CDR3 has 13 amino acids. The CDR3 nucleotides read TGCGCCAGCAGCTTGGCATCTGCTGATGAGCAGTTCTTC. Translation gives CASSLASADEQFF. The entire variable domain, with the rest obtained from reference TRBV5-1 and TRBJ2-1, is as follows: KAGVTQTPRYLIKTRGQQVTLSCSPISGHRSVSWYQQTPGQGLQFLFEYFSETQRNKGNFPGRFSGRQFSNSRSEMNVSTLELGDSALYLCASSLASADEQFFGPGTRLTVL.

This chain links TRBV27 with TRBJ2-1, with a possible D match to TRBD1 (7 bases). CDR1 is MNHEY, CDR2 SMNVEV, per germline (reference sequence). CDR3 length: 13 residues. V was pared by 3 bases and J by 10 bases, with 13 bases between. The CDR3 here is CASSLGGGGEQFF. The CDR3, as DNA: TGTGCCAGCAGTTTGGGCGGAGGGGGCGAGCAGTTCTTC.

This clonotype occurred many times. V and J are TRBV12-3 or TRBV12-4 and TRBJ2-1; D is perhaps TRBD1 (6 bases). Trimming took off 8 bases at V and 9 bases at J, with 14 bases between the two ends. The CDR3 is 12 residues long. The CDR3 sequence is CASGEQGVEQFF. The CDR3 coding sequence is TGTGCCAGCGGAGAACAGGGCGTTGAGCAGTTCTTC.

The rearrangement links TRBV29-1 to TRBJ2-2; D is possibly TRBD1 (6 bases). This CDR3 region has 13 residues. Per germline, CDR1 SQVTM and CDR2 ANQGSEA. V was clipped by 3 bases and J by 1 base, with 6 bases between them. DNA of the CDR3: TGCAGCGTTGACAGGGGGAACACCGGGGAGCTGTTTTTT. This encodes CSVDRGNTGELFF.

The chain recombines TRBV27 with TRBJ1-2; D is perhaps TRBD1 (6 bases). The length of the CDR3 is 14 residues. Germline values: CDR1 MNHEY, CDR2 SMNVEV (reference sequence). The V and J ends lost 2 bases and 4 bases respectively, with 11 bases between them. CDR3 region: CASSLGGLGYGYTF. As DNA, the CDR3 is TGTGCCAGCAGTTTAGGGGGGCTCGGCTATGGCTACACCTTC.

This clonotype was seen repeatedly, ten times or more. The CDR3 region has the DNA TGCAGTGCTCCGGGAGTATACAATGAGCAGTTCTTC. Protein product: CSAPGVYNEQFF. The chain recombines TRBV20-1 with TRBJ2-1, with D possibly TRBD2 on 6 matching bases. The length of the CDR3 is 12 residues. V dropped 5 bases and J dropped 4 bases, with 9 bases sitting between them. Germline loops: CDR1 DFQATT, CDR2 SNEGSKA (reference sequence).

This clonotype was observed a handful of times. For the CDR3, the DNA is TGTGCCAGCAGCCCTGGGGACACTCCAGTGTTGTCCCAGCATTTT. Its translation: CASSPGDTPVLSQHF. V is TRBV3-1 and J is TRBJ1-5, with TRBD1 as a possible D gene (6 bases). CDR3 length equals 15 residues. CDR1 and CDR2 from the germline V gene are LGHDT and YNNKEL (reference sequence). Between the trimmed V and J ends, which lost 4 bases and 11 bases, there was a span of 21 bases.

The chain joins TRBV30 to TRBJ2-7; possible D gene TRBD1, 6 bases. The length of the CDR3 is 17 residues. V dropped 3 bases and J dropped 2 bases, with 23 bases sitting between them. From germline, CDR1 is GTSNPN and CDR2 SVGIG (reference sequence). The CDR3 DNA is TGTGCCTGGAGCTCCTCAGGGGAACCGCCAGGCCCCTACGAGCAGTACTTC. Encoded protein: CAWSSSGEPPGPYEQYF.

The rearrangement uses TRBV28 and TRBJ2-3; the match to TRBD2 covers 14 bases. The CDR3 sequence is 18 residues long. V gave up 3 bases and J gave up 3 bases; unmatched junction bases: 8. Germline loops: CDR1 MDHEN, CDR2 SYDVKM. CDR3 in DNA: TGTGCCAGCAGTTTCTCCCGGACTAGCGGGGGGATGACAGATACGCAGTATTTT. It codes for CASSFSRTSGGMTDTQYF.

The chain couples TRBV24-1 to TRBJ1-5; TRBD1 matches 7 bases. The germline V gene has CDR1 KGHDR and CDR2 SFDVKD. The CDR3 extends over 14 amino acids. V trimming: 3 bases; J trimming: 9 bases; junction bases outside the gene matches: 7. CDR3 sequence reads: CATSDPTGAGPQHF. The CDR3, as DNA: TGTGCCACCAGTGATCCAACAGGGGCCGGGCCCCAGCATTTT.

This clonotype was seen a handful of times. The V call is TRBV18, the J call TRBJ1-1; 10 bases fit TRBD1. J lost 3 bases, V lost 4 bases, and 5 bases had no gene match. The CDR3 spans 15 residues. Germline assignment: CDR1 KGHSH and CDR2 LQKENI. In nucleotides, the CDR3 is TGTGCCAGCTCACTAACGGACAGGGGGTACACTGAAGCTTTCTTT. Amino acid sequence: CASSLTDRGYTEAFF.

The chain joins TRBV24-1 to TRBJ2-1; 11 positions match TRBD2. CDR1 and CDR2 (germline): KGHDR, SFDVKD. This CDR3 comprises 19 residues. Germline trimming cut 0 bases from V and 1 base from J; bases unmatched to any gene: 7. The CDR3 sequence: CATSDLLLAGVISYNEQFF. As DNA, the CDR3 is TGTGCCACCAGTGATTTGTTACTAGCGGGAGTTATTTCCTACAATGAGCAGTTCTTC.

In nucleotides, the CDR3 is TGTGCCAGCAGCTCGTCAATCTCTCCCACAGATACGCAGTATTTT. Translated: CASSSSISPTDTQYF. This chain links TRBV7-3 with TRBJ2-3; no clear D. V lost 4 bases and J lost 2, with 13 bases in between. The CDR3 loop spans 15 amino acids. Germline CDR1 and CDR2: SGHTA and FQGTGA.

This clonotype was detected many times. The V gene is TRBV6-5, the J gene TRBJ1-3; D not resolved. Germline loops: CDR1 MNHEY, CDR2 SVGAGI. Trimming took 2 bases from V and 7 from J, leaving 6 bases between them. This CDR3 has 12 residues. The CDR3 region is CASSYDSNTIYF. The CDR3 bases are TGTGCCAGCAGTTACGATAGCAACACCATATATTTT.

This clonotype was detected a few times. The CDR3 bases are TGCGCCAGCAGCCAAGATGTGGGGGCCTCCTACAATGAGCAGTTCTTC. Protein sequence: CASSQDVGASYNEQFF. The chain recombines TRBV4-1 with TRBJ2-1; weak D call: TRBD1 (6 bases). The germline gives CDR1 MGHRA, CDR2 YSYEKL. Trimming left V 0 bases short and J 0 bases short, with 9 bases between. CDR3 length equals 16 residues.

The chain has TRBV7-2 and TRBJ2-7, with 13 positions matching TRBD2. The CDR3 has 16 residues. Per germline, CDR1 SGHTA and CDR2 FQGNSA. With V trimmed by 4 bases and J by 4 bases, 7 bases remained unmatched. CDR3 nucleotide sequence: TGTGCCAGCAGCTCACTAGCGGGAGGGCCTTTATACGAGCAGTACTTC. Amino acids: CASSSLAGGPLYEQYF. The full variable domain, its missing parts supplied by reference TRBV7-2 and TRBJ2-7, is GAGVSQSPSNKVTEKGKDVELRCDPISGHTALYWYRQSLGQGLEFLIYFQGNSAPDKSGLPSDRFSAERTGGSVSTLTIQRTQQEDSAVYLCASSSLAGGPLYEQYFGPGTRLTVT.

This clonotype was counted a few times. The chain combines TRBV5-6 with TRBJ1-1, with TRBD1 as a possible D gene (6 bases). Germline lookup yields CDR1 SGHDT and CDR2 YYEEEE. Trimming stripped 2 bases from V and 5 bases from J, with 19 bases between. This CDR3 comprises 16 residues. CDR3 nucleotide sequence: TGTGCCAGCAGCTTACTGGACGGACAGCTGAGGACTGAAGCTTTCTTT. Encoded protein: CASSLLDGQLRTEAFF.

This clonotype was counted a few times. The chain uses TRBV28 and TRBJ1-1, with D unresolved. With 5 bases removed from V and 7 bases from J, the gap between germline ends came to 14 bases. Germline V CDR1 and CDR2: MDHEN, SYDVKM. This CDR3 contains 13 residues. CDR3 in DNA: TGTGCCAGCAGTCCCTCCTCGTACAGTGAAGCTTTCTTT. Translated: CASSPSSYSEAFF.